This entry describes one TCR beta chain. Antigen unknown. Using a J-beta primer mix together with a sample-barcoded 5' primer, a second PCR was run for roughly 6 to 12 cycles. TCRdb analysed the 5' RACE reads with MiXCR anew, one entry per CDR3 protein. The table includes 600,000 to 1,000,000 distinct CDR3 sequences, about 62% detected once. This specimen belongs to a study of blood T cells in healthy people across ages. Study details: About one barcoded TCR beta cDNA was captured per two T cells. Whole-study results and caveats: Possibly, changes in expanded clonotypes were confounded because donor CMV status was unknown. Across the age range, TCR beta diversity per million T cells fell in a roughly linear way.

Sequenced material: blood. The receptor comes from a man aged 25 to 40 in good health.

CDR3 region: CASSHGLERGKTQYF. CDR3 nucleotides: TGTGCCAGCAGTCACGGTCTAGAAAGGGGCAAGACCCAGTACTTC. The chain is built from TRBV6-2 or TRBV6-3 and TRBJ2-5, with a weak D call TRBD1 (5 bases). The CDR3 covers 15 residues. Trimming stripped 5 bases from V and 6 bases from J, with 19 bases between. Germline CDR1 reads MNHEY; CDR2 reads SVGEGT.